This T cell receptor (beta chain) appears in the sequencing data of a study of human T cells and chemical hapten exposure. Study overall: Chiefly female patients presented with alopecia areata, totalis or universalis. Yields of TCR per sample differed, chiefly owing to small differences in pooled library volume.

From germline, CDR1 is SGHVS and CDR2 FQNEAQ. The CDR3 extends over 15 amino acids. The germline V and J ends were trimmed by 4 bases and 0 bases, with 12 bases remaining between them. Time point noted: pre-sensitization, week 0. The treatment here: therapeutic diphenylcyclopropenone sensitization with weekly scalp DPC. Donation of samples came from alopecia patients who were 18 to 70 years old and suitable for DPC. The study's findings and limits: Relative to controls, expanded TCRs formed significantly more large CDR3 similarity clusters.

This clonotype was counted many times. Its target is unknown. Each CDR3 protein gets one entry after TCRdb re-called the RACE reads with MiXCR. The table has 35,000 to 45,000 distinct CDR3 sequences, around 12% seen once. The genes are TRBV7-8 and TRBJ1-1; D perhaps matches TRBD1 (6 bases). The source of this sequence is a young woman with alopecia areata. Some clones in this sample may be carry-over from other donors' samples. Sequences were derived from whole blood, sampled in connection with sensitization to the hapten diphenylcyclopropenone (DPC). CDR3 sequence: CASSSTDRLNTEAFF. The CDR3 DNA is TGTGCCAGCAGCTCCACCGACAGGCTGAACACTGAAGCTTTCTTT.